Below, 22 T cell receptor beta chains from the same sample are listed, as sequenced in a study of blood T cell repertoires in COVID-19. Using immunoSEQ multiplex PCR, the repertoire was profiled, and TCRdb retains in-frame clones only, with some absent. This sample has under 200,000 clones; just over 90% occur once, and the top ten carry around 2.1%. Source material: peripheral blood. The receptor set was obtained from a man between 18 and 35 years old with acute or convalescent COVID-19.

The V gene is TRBV5-1, the J gene TRBJ2-1, with a possible D match to TRBD1 (6 bases). The CDR3 runs 14 residues. V was trimmed by 5 bases and J by 0 bases, leaving 9 bases between them. CDR1 and CDR2 from the germline V gene are SGHRS and YFSETQ. The CDR3 bases are TGCGCCAGCAGTGAGGGGGACTCCTACAATGAGCAGTTCTTC. This codes for CASSEGDSYNEQFF.

The chain couples TRBV5-4 to TRBJ1-3; no definite D call. V shed 0 bases and J shed 0 bases, with 13 bases lying between them. The germline V gene has CDR1 SGHNT and CDR2 YYREEE (reference sequence). The CDR3 contains 17 residues. The CDR3 DNA follows: TGTGCCAGCAGCTTGGGGGTGACCGGAGGCTCTGGAAACACCATATATTTT. The encoded protein is CASSLGVTGGSGNTIYF.

This chain uses TRBV3-1 (or the pseudogene TRBV3-2) with TRBJ1-1; D is unclear. Germline loops: CDR1 LGHDT, CDR2 YNNKEL (reference sequence). CDR3 length equals 12 residues. V was trimmed by 7 bases and J by 8 bases, leaving 14 bases between them. The CDR3 bases are TGTGCCAGCACCCGAGGAGAGCAGGAAGCTTTCTTT. It yields the protein CASTRGEQEAFF.

At least ten counts were recorded for this clone. The chain carries TRBV5-1 and TRBJ2-5; D unresolved. Germline loops: CDR1 SGHRS, CDR2 YFSETQ. Trimming left V 3 bases short and J 5 bases short, with 14 bases between. This CDR3 has 14 amino acids. The CDR3 sequence is CASSSGLSRETQYF. Here the CDR3 DNA reads TGCGCCAGCAGCTCAGGTCTCTCCCGCGAGACCCAGTACTTC.

The chain uses TRBV6-6 and TRBJ2-4; the D gene is possibly TRBD1 (5 bases). V was shortened by 4 bases and J by 5 bases, with 12 bases between the two germline ends. Germline V gene sequence: CDR1 MNHNY, CDR2 SVGAGI (reference sequence). This CDR3 has 14 amino acids. The CDR3 DNA reads as TGTGCCAGCAGTTCAGGGTATATCGAAAACATTCAGTACTTC. Translating it yields CASSSGYIENIQYF.

V gene TRBV7-9 combines with J gene TRBJ1-2; TRBD1 agrees at 9 bases. Germline V gene sequence: CDR1 SEHNR, CDR2 FQNEAQ (reference sequence). With 4 bases clipped from V and 5 bases from J, the junction kept 11 bases outside the gene matches. CDR3 length: 16 amino acids. The CDR3 sequence is CASSSMTGTGPYGYTF. The CDR3 DNA sequence: TGTGCCAGCAGCTCCATGACCGGGACAGGGCCGTATGGCTACACCTTC. The entire variable domain, with the rest obtained from reference TRBV7-9 and TRBJ1-2, is as follows: DTGVSQNPRHKITKRGQNVTFRCDPISEHNRLYWYRQTLGQGPEFLTYFQNEAQLEKSRLLSDRFSAERPKGSFSTLEIQRTEQGDSAMYLCASSSMTGTGPYGYTFGSGTRLTVV.

Of note for this clone: This specimen includes other DNA sequences encoding the same CDR3. The chain recombines TRBV7-2 with TRBJ1-1, with a possible D match to TRBD1 (6 bases). The germline V gene encodes CDR1 SGHTA and CDR2 FQGNSA. Trimming cost V 3 bases and J 3 bases, with 8 bases left between them. The CDR3 length is 13 residues. CDR3 sequence reads: CASSFKGDTEAFF. The CDR3 region has the DNA TGTGCCAGCAGCTTCAAGGGGGACACTGAAGCTTTCTTT.

The chain is built from TRBV6-1 and TRBJ1-4, with D unresolved. Between the trimmed V and J ends, which lost 2 bases and 12 bases, there was a span of 10 bases. Germline-derived CDR1 and CDR2 are MNHNS and SASEGT. CDR3 length equals 12 residues. The CDR3 loop reads CASSELERQLFF. CDR3 in DNA: TGTGCCAGCAGTGAACTGGAGAGGCAACTGTTTTTT.

V gene TRBV6-5 combines with J gene TRBJ2-7; the D gene is possibly TRBD2 (7 bases). V gave up 6 bases and J gave up 6 bases, with 21 bases separating them. The germline V gene encodes CDR1 MNHEY and CDR2 SVGAGI. This CDR3 spans 15 amino acids. Here the CDR3 DNA reads TGTGCCAGCAGGGCTGAGGGGGGGGTGCTACGCGAGCAGTACTTC. It encodes CASRAEGGVLREQYF.

The chain combines TRBV19 with TRBJ1-1, with a tentative D call TRBD1 (6 bases). This CDR3 has 11 residues. Germline CDR1 and CDR2: LNHDA and SQIVND (reference sequence). The V and J ends lost 5 bases and 8 bases respectively, with 9 bases between them. The DNA of the CDR3 is TGTGCCAGTAGTGGGGGCGGCGAAGCTTTCTTT. Its protein is CASSGGGEAFF.

The rearrangement links TRBV5-8 to TRBJ2-5; 7 positions agree with TRBD2. CDR1 is SGHTS and CDR2 is YDEGEE in the germline V gene. This CDR3 has 16 residues. Trimming cost V 0 bases and J 4 bases; bases outside gene matches: 9. The CDR3: CASSLGGTSVVETQYF. The CDR3 nucleotides read TGTGCCAGCAGCTTGGGCGGTACTAGCGTAGTAGAGACCCAGTACTTC.

CDR3 sequence reads: CASSSPGQGDGYTF. In DNA form, the CDR3 reads TGTGCCAGCAGCTCCCCGGGACAGGGAGATGGCTACACCTTC. The V and J genes are TRBV7-9 and TRBJ1-2, with 9 positions matching TRBD1. The CDR3 extends over 14 amino acids. The ends lost 4 bases at V and 6 bases at J; junction bases unmatched: 6. Germline V lookup: CDR1 SEHNR, CDR2 FQNEAQ (reference sequence).

The rearrangement links TRBV6-5 to TRBJ1-5; D is uncertain. V was cut by 7 bases and J by 4 bases, with 11 bases left in between. The CDR3 contains 13 residues. Per the germline V gene, CDR1 is MNHEY and CDR2 is SVGAGI. This chain's CDR3 is CASTAGWNQPQHF. As DNA, the CDR3 is TGTGCCAGCACGGCAGGATGGAATCAGCCCCAGCATTTT.

The rearrangement uses TRBV5-1 and TRBJ2-3; D gene ambiguous. Trimming stripped 2 bases from V and 6 bases from J, with 7 bases between. The CDR3 totals 12 residues. Germline values: CDR1 SGHRS, CDR2 YFSETQ. CDR3 in DNA: TGCGCCAGCAGCTTTTCTCTGGATACGCAGTATTTT. Protein sequence: CASSFSLDTQYF.

This clone showed up just a few times. This sequence joins TRBV5-1 and TRBJ2-7, with D possibly TRBD1 on 6 matching bases. V was pared by 2 bases and J by 5 bases, with 14 bases between. The germline CDR1 and CDR2 sequences are SGHRS and YFSETQ. This CDR3 has 14 residues. The CDR3 coding sequence is TGCGCCAGCAGCTTACAGGGTCTCCGGGACGAGCAGTACTTC. It translates to CASSLQGLRDEQYF.

The V gene is TRBV30, the J gene TRBJ1-1; perhaps TRBD1 as D (5 bases). Between the trimmed V and J ends, which lost 5 bases and 5 bases, there was a span of 18 bases. Germline V lookup: CDR1 GTSNPN, CDR2 SVGIG (reference sequence). The CDR3 totals 14 residues. The CDR3 bases are TGTGCCTGGGCCCCCACGAACAGGCAGACTGAAGCTTTCTTT. Its protein is CAWAPTNRQTEAFF.

This chain links TRBV6-5 with TRBJ1-6; 10 bases are shared with TRBD1. Germline trimming cut 6 bases from V and 7 bases from J; bases unmatched to any gene: 3. CDR1 MNHEY and CDR2 SVGAGI come from the germline V gene. The CDR3 contains 14 residues. The CDR3 loop reads CASRWGQGNSPLHF. CDR3 DNA: TGTGCCAGCAGATGGGGACAGGGGAATTCACCCCTCCACTTT.

As DNA, the CDR3 is TGTGCCAGCGGGATAACAGGGGTTAGAAATGAAGCTTTCTTT. This codes for CASGITGVRNEAFF. The chain joins TRBV6-5 to TRBJ1-1, with 7 bases fitting TRBD1. V lost 8 bases and J lost 7; bases outside the gene matches: 13. Germline V gene data show CDR1 as MNHEY and CDR2 as SVGAGI. This CDR3 is 14 amino acids long.

The V and J genes are TRBV9 and TRBJ1-1, with 8 bases matching TRBD1. Trimming removed 4 bases from V and 1 base from J; junction bases left unmatched: 9. The CDR3 extends over 16 amino acids. CDR1 SGDLS and CDR2 YYNGEE come from the germline V gene. CDR3 DNA: TGTGCCAGCAGCCCGGGGCAGGGGGCATCGAACACTGAAGCTTTCTTT. This encodes CASSPGQGASNTEAFF.

CDR3 sequence: CASRTGGVNTEAFF. The CDR3 DNA follows: TGTGCCAGCCGGACAGGGGGGGTGAACACTGAAGCTTTCTTT. The chain uses TRBV6-5 and TRBJ1-1; TRBD1 matches 10 bases. This CDR3 has 14 amino acids. J was trimmed by 0 bases and V by 8 bases; bases with no gene match: 3. CDR1 MNHEY and CDR2 SVGAGI come from the germline V gene.

This chain connects TRBV9 to TRBJ1-6, with a possible D match to TRBD1 (5 bases). Trimming stripped 0 bases from V and 8 bases from J, with 12 bases between. Germline CDR1 reads SGDLS; CDR2 reads YYNGEE. The CDR3 runs 15 residues. DNA of the CDR3: TGTGCCAGCAGCGTAGCAGGGAATTTCGATTCACCCCTCCACTTT. It yields the protein CASSVAGNFDSPLHF.

The chain recombines TRBV5-1 with TRBJ2-2, with 11 bases aligning to TRBD2. Germline trimming cut 3 bases from V and 4 bases from J; bases unmatched to any gene: 8. This CDR3 has 17 amino acids. Germline values: CDR1 SGHRS, CDR2 YFSETQ. The DNA for the CDR3 is TGCGCCAGCAGCTCACCGGGACTAGCGGATTTCACCGGGGAGCTGTTTTTT. It encodes CASSSPGLADFTGELFF.